One and the same sample provided the 32 T cell receptor beta chains below, sequenced in a study of blood T cell repertoires in COVID-19. The assay was immunoSEQ multiplex PCR, and TCRdb's table has in-frame clones only and misses some. The sample holds around 270,000 clones, roughly 85% seen once. Sequencing input: PBMCs or T cells enriched from blood (not recorded which). All receptors come from a young woman who had recovered from COVID-19.

This clone was counted between two and nine times. The V and J genes are TRBV5-6 and TRBJ1-5; 10 bases fit TRBD1. Losses at the gene ends were 1 base for V and 8 bases for J; bases not matched to a gene: 9. The CDR3 has 16 residues. Germline lookup yields CDR1 SGHDT and CDR2 YYEEEE. CDR3 DNA: TGTGCCAGCAGCTTGCTAAGACAGACAGGGGGCGAGCCCCAGCATTTT. This encodes CASSLLRQTGGEPQHF.

The DNA for the CDR3 is TGTGCCAGCAGTCAGGGTATTAATGAGCAGTTCTTC. Encoded protein: CASSQGINEQFF. The chain joins TRBV25-1 to TRBJ2-1, with D tentatively TRBD1 (5 bases). Germline values: CDR1 MGHDK, CDR2 SYGVNS. Between the trimmed V and J ends, which lost 5 bases and 7 bases, there was a span of 9 bases. The length of the CDR3 is 12 residues.

The chain couples TRBV5-1 to TRBJ2-2; possible D gene TRBD1, 6 bases. CDR3 length equals 16 residues. V was cut by 0 bases and J by 2 bases, with 11 bases left in between. Germline lookup yields CDR1 SGHRS and CDR2 YFSETQ. In DNA, the CDR3 is TGCGCCAGCAGCTTGGGACAGGACCTTAACACCGGGGAGCTGTTTTTT. Encoded protein: CASSLGQDLNTGELFF. The complete variable domain, with remaining parts taken from reference TRBV5-1 and TRBJ2-2, reads KAGVTQTPRYLIKTRGQQVTLSCSPISGHRSVSWYQQTPGQGLQFLFEYFSETQRNKGNFPGRFSGRQFSNSRSEMNVSTLELGDSALYLCASSLGQDLNTGELFFGEGSRLTVL.

J is TRBJ1-2 and V is TRBV3-1 (or the pseudogene TRBV3-2); 7 nucleotides line up with TRBD1. J gave up 1 base and V 5 bases, and 10 bases lay outside the gene matches. The CDR3 spans 16 residues. Germline V gene lookup returns CDR1 LGHDT and CDR2 YNNKEL (reference sequence). The CDR3 nucleotides read TGTGCCAGCAGCGTTCAAACGGGACAGAATAACTATGGCTACACCTTC. Translated: CASSVQTGQNNYGYTF.

This clone was seen only a few times. The chain employs TRBV6-6 and TRBJ2-7; 10 positions agree with TRBD2. The ends lost 2 bases at V and 5 bases at J; junction bases unmatched: 6. CDR3 length: 15 amino acids. Germline assignment: CDR1 MNHNY and CDR2 SVGAGI (reference sequence). The CDR3 loop is CASSYPRGLANEQYF. The CDR3 nucleotides read TGTGCCAGCAGTTACCCGCGGGGACTAGCGAACGAGCAGTACTTC.

The chain carries TRBV28 and TRBJ2-5, with TRBD2 identical over 8 bases. The CDR3 spans 12 residues. Looked up from germline, CDR1 is MDHEN and CDR2 is SYDVKM. The ends lost 8 bases at V and 5 bases at J; junction bases unmatched: 4. The CDR3, as DNA: TGTGCCAGCGCGGGAGGTAGGGAGACCCAGTACTTC. Its protein product is CASAGGRETQYF. The whole variable domain, remainder taken from reference TRBV28 and TRBJ2-5, is DVKVTQSSRYLVKRTGEKVFLECVQDMDHENMFWYRQDPGLGLRLIYFSYDVKMKEKGDIPEGYSVSREKKERFSLILESASTNQTSMYLCASAGGRETQYFGPGTRLLVL.

This clone was found once. This chain joins TRBV18 and TRBJ2-5; 8 bases align to TRBD2. V shed 3 bases, J shed 5 bases, and the junction held 8 bases outside the gene matches. Germline CDR1 KGHSH, CDR2 LQKENI. This CDR3 contains 15 residues. The chain's CDR3 is CASSPAGGRVETQYF. The DNA of the CDR3 is TGTGCCAGCTCACCGGCGGGGGGCCGGGTGGAGACCCAGTACTTC.

This clone was seen a single time. CDR3 amino acids: CASSYDRDRNTIYF. In DNA form, the CDR3 reads TGTGCCAGCAGTTACGACAGGGACCGAAACACCATATATTTT. The gene calls are TRBV6-5 and TRBJ1-3; 7 positions match TRBD1. Germline loops: CDR1 MNHEY, CDR2 SVGAGI. J lost 5 bases, V lost 2 bases, and 3 bases had no gene match. This CDR3 is built from 14 residues.

The count of this clone is one. The chain combines TRBV19 with TRBJ1-5; TRBD1 matches 8 bases. The CDR3 consists of 16 residues. Germline assignment: CDR1 LNHDA and CDR2 SQIVND (reference sequence). The ends lost 5 bases at V and 2 bases at J; junction bases unmatched: 8. The CDR3 coding sequence is TGTGCCAGTAGTCCCCGGACAGGGTACGGCAATCAGCCCCAGCATTTT. Translating gives CASSPRTGYGNQPQHF.

The V call is TRBV7-2, the J call TRBJ1-2; D not resolved. CDR1 is SGHTA, CDR2 FQGNSA, per germline. The CDR3 length is 13 residues. V lost 9 bases and J 8 bases, leaving 19 bases between the germline ends. CDR3 coding DNA: TGTGCCAGTTATGGAGGGCTAGGGTCGGGCTACACCTTC. This encodes CASYGGLGSGYTF. Using reference TRBV7-2 and TRBJ1-2 for the parts outside the CDR3, the full variable domain is GAGVSQSPSNKVTEKGKDVELRCDPISGHTALYWYRQSLGQGLEFLIYFQGNSAPDKSGLPSDRFSAERTGGSVSTLTIQRTQQEDSAVYLCASYGGLGSGYTFGSGTRLTVV.

The chain combines TRBV19 with TRBJ2-3, with 12 bases that match TRBD2. This CDR3 has 17 residues. The V gene end was trimmed by 4 bases and the J gene end by 0 bases; junction bases not matched to a gene: 5. Germline values: CDR1 LNHDA, CDR2 SQIVND (reference sequence). The CDR3 DNA is TGTGCCAGTAGTAGTACTAGCGGGAGGTATAGCACAGATACGCAGTATTTT. Translated: CASSSTSGRYSTDTQYF.

The chain joins TRBV6-5 to TRBJ1-2; 10 bases match TRBD1. The V gene's germline CDR1 is MNHEY and CDR2 SVGAGI. There are 14 residues in the CDR3. V gave up 0 bases and J gave up 7 bases; unmatched junction bases: 2. The CDR3 is CASSYSTGGVGYTF. For the CDR3, the DNA is TGTGCCAGCAGTTACTCGACAGGGGGCGTTGGCTACACCTTC.

V is TRBV7-2 and J is TRBJ1-4; tentatively, D is TRBD1 (5 bases). The length of the CDR3 is 15 residues. Trimming removed 1 base from V and 5 bases from J, with 11 bases in between. From germline, CDR1 is SGHTA and CDR2 FQGNSA. CDR3 coding DNA: TGTGCCAGCAGCTTAGTGGCAGGGCAGAATGAAAAACTGTTTTTT. Its protein is CASSLVAGQNEKLFF.

In its sample, this clone was seen a few times. This chain connects TRBV7-2 to TRBJ1-2; 8 bases line up with TRBD1. This CDR3 is built from 17 residues. Germline V gene data show CDR1 as SGHTA and CDR2 as FQGNSA. The V and J ends lost 6 bases and 0 bases, in that order; junction bases with no gene match: 12. CDR3 coding DNA: TGTGCCAGCAGGCAATCGGACAGGGCTCCAGCTAACTATGGCTACACCTTC. Its translation is CASRQSDRAPANYGYTF.

The J gene is TRBJ2-2, the V gene TRBV9, with D possibly matching TRBD2 (6 bases). Between the trimmed V and J ends, which lost 4 bases and 3 bases, there was a span of 13 bases. In germline, CDR1 is SGDLS, CDR2 YYNGEE. The CDR3 contains 15 residues. The chain's CDR3 is CASSHSGSDTGELFF. The DNA of the CDR3 is TGTGCCAGCAGCCATTCCGGGAGCGACACCGGGGAGCTGTTTTTT.

This chain links TRBV19 with TRBJ2-7; 8 positions match TRBD1. J gave up 4 bases and V 6 bases, and 11 bases lay outside the gene matches. The CDR3 runs 15 residues. CDR1 and CDR2 from the germline V gene are LNHDA and SQIVND (reference sequence). The CDR3 sequence: CASRGGRGPIYEQYF. The CDR3 DNA is TGTGCCAGTAGAGGCGGCAGGGGGCCAATATACGAGCAGTACTTC.

The J gene is TRBJ1-1, the V gene TRBV7-9, with 10 bases fitting TRBD1. J lost 2 bases, V lost 5 bases, and 5 bases had no gene match. This CDR3 has 15 residues. Looked up from germline, CDR1 is SEHNR and CDR2 is FQNEAQ (reference sequence). The CDR3 DNA reads as TGTGCCAGCAGCCCACGACAGGGGGCAAACACTGAAGCTTTCTTT. Encoded protein: CASSPRQGANTEAFF.

CDR3 coding DNA: TGCAGTGCTCGTTACACAGATACGCAGTATTTT. Amino acids: CSARYTDTQYF. The J gene is TRBJ2-3, the V gene TRBV20-1; D is unclear. Germline loops: CDR1 DFQATT, CDR2 SNEGSKA (reference sequence). The CDR3 length is 11 residues. V lost 5 bases to trimming and J lost 2 bases, with 5 bases between them.

This chain connects TRBV30 to TRBJ1-5; the match to TRBD1 covers 7 bases. From germline, CDR1 is GTSNPN and CDR2 SVGIG (reference sequence). The J segment lost 5 bases and the V segment lost 1 base, leaving 5 bases of the junction unmatched. This CDR3 region has 14 residues. This CDR3 is CAWSGNRGDQPQHF. As DNA, the CDR3 is TGTGCCTGGAGTGGGAACAGGGGCGATCAGCCCCAGCATTTT.

The chain uses TRBV10-2 and TRBJ1-1, with 8 bases identical to TRBD1. The V and J ends lost 3 bases and 1 base, in that order; junction bases with no gene match: 1. The CDR3 consists of 14 residues. Germline lookup yields CDR1 WSHSY and CDR2 SAAADI. In nucleotides, the CDR3 is TGCGCCAGCAGTGACGACAGGGGGAACACTGAAGCTTTCTTT. Protein sequence: CASSDDRGNTEAFF.

This clone was seen a single time. The gene calls are TRBV5-1 and TRBJ2-1; 8 bases agree with TRBD2. The germline V gene encodes CDR1 SGHRS and CDR2 YFSETQ. The CDR3 is 15 residues long. V shed 0 bases and J 5 bases; nucleotides not matched to a gene: 4. The DNA of the CDR3 is TGCGCCAGCAGCTTGGAGCTAGCGGGTCACAATGAGCAGTTCTTC. It is translated as CASSLELAGHNEQFF.

V and J are TRBV7-9 and TRBJ1-3; possibly TRBD1 for D (6 bases). The germline CDR1 and CDR2 sequences are SEHNR and FQNEAQ (reference sequence). This CDR3 is 16 amino acids long. Trimming shortened V by 7 bases and J by 0 bases, and 16 bases separated the two germline ends. CDR3 bases: TGTGCCAGCAACTCCAGGGGCCCTTACTCTGGAAACACCATATATTTT. It specifies CASNSRGPYSGNTIYF.

The chain couples TRBV4-1 to TRBJ1-5, with a weak D call TRBD1 (6 bases). This CDR3 is built from 15 residues. Per the germline V gene, CDR1 is MGHRA and CDR2 is YSYEKL. V lost 3 bases to trimming and J lost 0 bases, with 9 bases between them. CDR3 coding DNA: TGCGCCAGCAGCCACGGACAGTATAGCAATCAGCCCCAGCATTTT. It yields the protein CASSHGQYSNQPQHF.

This clone was found many times. This chain uses TRBV6-6 with TRBJ2-6, with 8 positions matching TRBD1. The trim removed 5 bases at V and 0 bases at J, leaving 6 bases unmatched. The germline gives CDR1 MNHNY, CDR2 SVGAGI (reference sequence). There are 17 residues in the CDR3. The CDR3 region is CASSRQGAYSGANVLTF. In nucleotides, the CDR3 is TGTGCCAGCAGTCGTCAGGGGGCCTACTCTGGGGCCAACGTCCTGACTTTC.

This rearrangement joins TRBV7-2 to TRBJ1-4; 9 bases are a match to TRBD1. With V trimmed by 0 bases and J by 1 base, 0 bases remained unmatched. The CDR3 consists of 16 residues. CDR1 and CDR2 from the germline V gene are SGHTA and FQGNSA. The CDR3, as DNA: TGTGCCAGCAGCTTAGCGACAGGGGGAACTAATGAAAAACTGTTTTTT. Translated, it gives CASSLATGGTNEKLFF.

The chain combines TRBV5-4 with TRBJ2-1; D is uncertain. Looked up from germline, CDR1 is SGHNT and CDR2 is YYREEE (reference sequence). The CDR3 length is 17 residues. V was trimmed by 4 bases and J by 3 bases, leaving 20 bases between them. The CDR3 bases are TGTGCCAGCAGCCCCGGAGCCGAGTATTCCCTCTACAATGAGCAGTTCTTC. It codes for CASSPGAEYSLYNEQFF.

The chain joins TRBV28 to TRBJ1-5; tentatively, D is TRBD1 (6 bases). The V end lost 9 bases, the J end lost 2 bases, and 17 bases lay between the germline ends. The germline CDR1 and CDR2 sequences are MDHEN and SYDVKM. The CDR3 runs to 15 residues. In DNA form, the CDR3 reads TGTGCCAGTCTCCGGGGGGCGCGCGGCAATCAGCCCCAGCATTTT. Translating it yields CASLRGARGNQPQHF.

V is TRBV19 and J is TRBJ1-5; the D is unclear. The V end was cut by 3 bases, the J end by 1 base, with 13 bases between. The CDR3 has 16 residues. Germline V gives CDR1 LNHDA, CDR2 SQIVND (reference sequence). This CDR3 reads CASSMTGRGSNQPQHF. CDR3 nucleotide sequence: TGTGCCAGTAGTATGACGGGCAGAGGGAGCAATCAGCCCCAGCATTTT.

The genes are TRBV7-6 and TRBJ1-4, with D perhaps matching TRBD1 (6 bases). Germline V lookup: CDR1 SGHVS, CDR2 FNYEAQ. Trimming pared 0 bases from V and 7 bases from J, leaving 15 bases between. CDR3 length: 16 amino acids. The CDR3 reads CASSLALPDSGEKLFF. The CDR3 bases are TGTGCCAGCAGCTTAGCGCTCCCGGACAGTGGTGAAAAACTGTTTTTT.

The chain is built from TRBV28 and TRBJ1-5; TRBD1 matches at 9 bases. This CDR3 is 14 amino acids long. The J segment lost 0 bases and the V segment lost 6 bases, leaving 0 bases of the junction unmatched. Per the germline V gene, CDR1 is MDHEN and CDR2 is SYDVKM. The DNA for the CDR3 is TGTGCCAGCAGGGGACAGGGTAGCAATCAGCCCCAGCATTTT. As protein: CASRGQGSNQPQHF.

The CDR3 DNA reads as TGTGCCAGTAGTATGGGACAGGGGGCGGTCGGGGACGAGCAGTACTTC. Translated: CASSMGQGAVGDEQYF. The chain recombines TRBV19 with TRBJ2-7; 12 nucleotides align to TRBD1. There are 16 residues in the CDR3. CDR1 and CDR2 (germline): LNHDA, SQIVND (reference sequence). V gave up 3 bases and J gave up 5 bases; unmatched junction bases: 8. The full variable domain, completed using reference TRBV19 and TRBJ2-7, is DGGITQSPKYLFRKEGQNVTLSCEQNLNHDAMYWYRQDPGQGLRLIYYSQIVNDFQKGDIAEGYSVSREKKESFPLTVTSAQKNPTAFYLCASSMGQGAVGDEQYFGPGTRLTVT.

The genes are TRBV11-2 and TRBJ1-4; D might be TRBD1 (5 bases). Trimming left V 3 bases short and J 6 bases short, with 14 bases between. Germline CDR1 SGHAT, CDR2 FQNNGV. The CDR3 length is 15 residues. The CDR3 is CASSLSGSSHEKLFF. The CDR3 DNA sequence: TGTGCCAGCAGCTTGTCAGGGTCGTCTCATGAAAAACTGTTTTTT. Full variable domain (missing parts from reference TRBV11-2 and TRBJ1-4): EAGVAQSPRYKIIEKRQSVAFWCNPISGHATLYWYQQILGQGPKLLIQFQNNGVVDDSQLPKDRFSAERLKGVDSTLKIQPAKLEDSAVYLCASSLSGSSHEKLFFGSGTQLSVL.